The entry that follows covers one T cell receptor beta chain sequence. Its antigen target is currently unknown. No much larger clonotype is one base removed from it; base qualities were not supplied. Using the deep immunoSEQ assay, multiplex PCR amplified TCR CDR3 regions from genomic DNA. For each cell subset, the extracted genomic DNA was distributed evenly across all wells of several immunoSEQ 96-well plates, and each plate served as one replicate. For sorted subsets, around 200 ng genomic DNA, equal to 30,000 to 35,000 T cell genomes, was loaded into each replicate PCR. The purified libraries were quantified using a Qubit 3.0 fluorometer, sized with a Bioanalyzer 2100, and then quantified again using the KAPA Library Quantification kit. A separate single-read 150-cycle Illumina NextSeq 550 flow cell was used to sequence each immunoSEQ 96-well plate. On the study's bioinformatics: Because the immunoSEQ output held only junctional sequences and lacked quality scores, the filtering could not match the filtering applied to full-length reads. Sequences were annotated with PyIR, a Python wrapper for IgBLAST v1.9, using IMGT germline references to assign V/J genes and CDR3. Any read was removed if the V/J assignment was weak (E-value above 1e-6), the CDR3 was missing, or the read contained stop codons, out-of-frame junctions, or ambiguous translated residues. V3J clonotypes were defined as sequences sharing an identical inferred V gene, J gene, and CDR3 amino acid sequence. The percentage overlap between two repertoires was calculated by dividing the number of shared unique clonotypes by the size of the smaller repertoire. Repertoire richness was assessed with RTK rarefaction, the Chao1 estimator, and Recon v2.1 estimates of unobserved clonotypes. Generation probabilities were computed with OLGA for all TCRbeta clonotypes obtained by the gDNA method from a handful of donors. As stored in TCRdb, this immuneACCESS dataset retains in-frame rearrangements with V and J assigned. A fraction of the clones does not appear; measured against another copy, unresolved V genes explain less than half of the discrepancy, and the remainder lacks a known reason. V, J and clone size derive from that table, while D and trimming were established from the DNA sequence. The sample contains roughly 600,000 clones, more than 95% of them found a single time. The ten largest clones represent roughly 0.29% of the sample.

These data come from a study of shared clonotypes between healthy human individuals (dated by TCRdb to 2020 to 2022). As for the study more broadly: A couple of women and three men aged 18 to 49 years were included in the cohort. Each donor's leukapheresis produced roughly between roughly 0.9 and 9 billion PBMCs. To increase sequencing depth and limit assay-specific biases, TCR repertoire library preparation and sequencing were carried out by different laboratories using diverse techniques. For each donor, CD4 naive and CD4 memory were each run on three plates, CD8 naive on two plates, and CD8 memory on one plate. The study deeply sequenced blood TCR repertoires of five healthy adults to estimate repertoire size and the extent of clonotype sharing between individuals. Study-level results and caveats: Even with the large sequencing depth, rarefaction of the sorted-subset datasets indicated that sequencing was incomplete. Only blood was sampled, and tissue TCR repertoires likely differ from those in blood. Pairwise subsampling led to the expectation that sequencing depth would affect the degree of clonotype sharing among donors. Because the study included only a small number of donors, the genetic and exposure-history diversity represented was limited. Larger estimated clonotype richness was generally found for naive subsets than for memory subsets. Compared with non-shared clonotypes, clonotypes shared by all four sorted-subset donors had higher generation probabilities. Around 5.4% of naive CD4, approximately 3.7% of naive CD8, roughly 2.4% of memory CD4, and less than 0.45% of memory CD8 clonotypes were shared across several donors.

For the CD8 naive samples, CD45RO-negative cells were positively selected for CCR7, yielding a CD45RA+CCR7+ population from which TemRA cells were excluded. The donors were healthy, HIV-negative adults with no recently reported acute infections or vaccinations. All donors were Caucasian adults living in Nashville, Tennessee, USA. After blood collection by leukapheresis, PBMCs were isolated using Ficoll-Histopaque density gradient centrifugation and then cryopreserved in the vapor phase of liquid nitrogen. Analytical flow cytometry was used to check the purity and quantity of every magnetically sorted T cell population. Genomic DNA was isolated from each sorted fraction and quantified by UV absorbance on a Nanodrop 2000c. From the cysteine up to the phenylalanine, the CDR3 has a length of 13 residues. The CDR3 DNA has 39 bases and is translated from base 1. The V end gives up 8 bases and the J end 5 bases, leaving 9 bases in the junction not matched to a gene. The germline V gene yields SQVTM for CDR1 and ANQGSEA for CDR2.

This clonotype was sampled from a man aged 25-45 years in good health. The chain joins TRBV29-1 to TRBJ2-4, and 7 junctional nucleotides match TRBD1. Sequencing used naive CD8+ T cells sorted from blood. This sample's cell subset or site label indicates: CD45RA+CCR7+. The CDR3 amino acid sequence is: CSIYGTDENIQYF. The nucleotide sequence is given as TGCAGCATTTATGGGACAGATGAAAACATTCAGTACTTC.